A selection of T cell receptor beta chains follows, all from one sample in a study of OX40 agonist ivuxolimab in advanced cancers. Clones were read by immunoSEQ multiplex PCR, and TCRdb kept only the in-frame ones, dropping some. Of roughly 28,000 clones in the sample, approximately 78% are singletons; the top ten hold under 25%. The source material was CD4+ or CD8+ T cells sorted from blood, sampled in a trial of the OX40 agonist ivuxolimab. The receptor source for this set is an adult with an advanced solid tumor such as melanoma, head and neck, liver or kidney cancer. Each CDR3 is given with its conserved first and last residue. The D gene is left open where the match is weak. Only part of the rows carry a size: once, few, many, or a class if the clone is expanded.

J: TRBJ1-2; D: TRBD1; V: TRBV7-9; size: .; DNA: TGTGCCAGCAGCCCAGGGGGGGGGTTCGATGGCTACACCTTC; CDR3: CASSPGGGFDGYTF
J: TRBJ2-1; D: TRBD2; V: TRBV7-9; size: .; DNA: TGTGCCAGCAGCTTAGTTGCGGGAGGACCCTACAATGAGCAGTTCTTC; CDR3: CASSLVAGGPYNEQFF
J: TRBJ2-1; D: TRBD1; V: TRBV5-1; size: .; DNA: TGCGCCAGCAGCTTGGGGACAGGGGGTCGCCGTGAGCAGTTCTTC; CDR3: CASSLGTGGRREQFF
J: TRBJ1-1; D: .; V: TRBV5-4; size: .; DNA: TGTGCCAGCAGCCTGATAGGGGACACTGAAGCTTTCTTT; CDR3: CASSLIGDTEAFF
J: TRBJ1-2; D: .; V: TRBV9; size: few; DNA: TGTGCCAGCACCATGATGGGCGGGTATGGCTACACCTTC; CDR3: CASTMMGGYGYTF
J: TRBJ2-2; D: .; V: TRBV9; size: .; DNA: TGTGCCAGCAGCTCGTGGCCCACCGGGGAGCTGTTTTTT; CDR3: CASSSWPTGELFF
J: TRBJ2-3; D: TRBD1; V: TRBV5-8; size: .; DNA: TGTGCCAGCAGCTCTACGGGACAGATCACAGATACGCAGTATTTT; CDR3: CASSSTGQITDTQYF
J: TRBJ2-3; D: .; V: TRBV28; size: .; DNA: TGTGCCAGCGCGCGGGGCCCTAGCACAGATACGCAGTATTTT; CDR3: CASARGPSTDTQYF
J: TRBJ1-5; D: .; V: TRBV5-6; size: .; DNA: TGTGCCAGCAGCTTGGGACCTAGCAATCAGCCCCAGCATTTT; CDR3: CASSLGPSNQPQHF
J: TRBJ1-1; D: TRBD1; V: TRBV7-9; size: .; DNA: TGTGCCAGCAGTCTGACAGGGTCTGAAGCTTTCTTT; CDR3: CASSLTGSEAFF
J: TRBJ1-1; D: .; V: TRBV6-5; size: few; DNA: TGTGCCAGCAGTTGGTCCCTTGGCAGGGGAAACACTGAAGCTTTCTTT; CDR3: CASSWSLGRGNTEAFF
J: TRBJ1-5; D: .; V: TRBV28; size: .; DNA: TGTGCCAGCCAACTAAGCAATCAGCCCCAGCATTTT; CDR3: CASQLSNQPQHF
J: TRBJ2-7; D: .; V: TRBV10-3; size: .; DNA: TGTGCCATCAGGCCCCAGGGAAGGGTCGAGCAGTACTTC; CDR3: CAIRPQGRVEQYF
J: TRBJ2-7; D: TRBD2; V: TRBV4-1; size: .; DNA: TGCGCCAGCAGCCAAGGCACTAGCGGGAATTACTACGAGCAGTACTTC; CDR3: CASSQGTSGNYYEQYF
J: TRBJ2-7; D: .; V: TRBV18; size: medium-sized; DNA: TGTGCCAGCTCACCGGACAGCCCCTACGAGCAGTACTTC; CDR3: CASSPDSPYEQYF
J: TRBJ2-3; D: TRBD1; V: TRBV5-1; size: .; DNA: TGCGCCAGCAGCCAGGACAGGTTTCTCACAGATACGCAGTATTTT; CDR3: CASSQDRFLTDTQYF
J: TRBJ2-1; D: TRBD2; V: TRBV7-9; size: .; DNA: TGTGCCAGCAGCCCTCACGGGGGGGGCCCCTCCTACAATGAGCAGTTCTTC; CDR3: CASSPHGGGPSYNEQFF
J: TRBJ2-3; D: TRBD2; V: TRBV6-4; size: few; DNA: TGTGCCAGCAGTGAACTAGCGGGGAGCACAGATACGCAGTATTTT; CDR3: CASSELAGSTDTQYF
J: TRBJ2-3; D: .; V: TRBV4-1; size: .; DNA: TGCGCCAGCAGCCAAGCGGGGGACAGACCCTCCACAGATACGCAGTATTTT; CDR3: CASSQAGDRPSTDTQYF
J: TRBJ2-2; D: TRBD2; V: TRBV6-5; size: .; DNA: TGTGCCAGCAGTTACTCTGGCGGGGGGGCGGTCGGGGAGCTGTTTTTT; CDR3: CASSYSGGGAVGELFF
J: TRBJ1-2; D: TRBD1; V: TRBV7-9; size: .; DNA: TGTGCCAGCAGCCTAGGGACAGGGGATTACTATGGCTACACCTTC; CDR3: CASSLGTGDYYGYTF
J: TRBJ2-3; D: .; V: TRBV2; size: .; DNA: TGTGCCAGCAGCAGGGGGTTGAGCGGGTCCACAGATACGCAGTATTTT; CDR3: CASSRGLSGSTDTQYF
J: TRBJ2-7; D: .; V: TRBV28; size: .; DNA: TGTGCCAGCAGTTTGGGGCAGGCCACCATCTACGAGCAGTACTTC; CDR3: CASSLGQATIYEQYF
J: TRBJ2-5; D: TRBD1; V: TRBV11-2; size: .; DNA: TGTGCCAGCAGCTTAGGGGGGACAGAACTGGTTGAGACCCAGTACTTC; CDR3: CASSLGGTELVETQYF
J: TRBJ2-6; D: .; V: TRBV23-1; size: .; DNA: TGCGCCAGCACCTCTTCCCTAGGTGGGGCCAACGTCCTGACTTTC; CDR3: CASTSSLGGANVLTF
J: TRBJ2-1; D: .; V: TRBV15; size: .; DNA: TGTGCCACCAGTATTGGCAGGGGTTCCTACAATGAGCAGTTCTTC; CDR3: CATSIGRGSYNEQFF
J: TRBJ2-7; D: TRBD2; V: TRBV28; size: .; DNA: TGTGCCAGCAGTCTCTTGGGCGGGAGGAACGAGCAGTACTTC; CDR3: CASSLLGGRNEQYF
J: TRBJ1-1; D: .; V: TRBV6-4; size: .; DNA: TGTGCCAGCAGTGAGGAGTTCGCGGTGAACACTGAAGCTTTCTTT; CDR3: CASSEEFAVNTEAFF
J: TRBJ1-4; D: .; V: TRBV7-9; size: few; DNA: TGTGCCAGCACCCCATACAGTGCAACTAATGAAAAACTGTTTTTT; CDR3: CASTPYSATNEKLFF